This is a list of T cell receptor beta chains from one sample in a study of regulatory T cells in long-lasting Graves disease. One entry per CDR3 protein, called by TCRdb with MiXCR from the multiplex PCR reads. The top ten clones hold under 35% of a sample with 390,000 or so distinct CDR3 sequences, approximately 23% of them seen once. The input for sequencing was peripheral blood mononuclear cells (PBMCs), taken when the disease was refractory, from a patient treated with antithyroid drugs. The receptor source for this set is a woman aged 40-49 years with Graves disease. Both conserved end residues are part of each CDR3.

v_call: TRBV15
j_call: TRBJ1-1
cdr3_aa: CATSDESGGSWNTEAFF

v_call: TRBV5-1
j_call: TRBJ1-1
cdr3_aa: CASSHGTANTEAFF

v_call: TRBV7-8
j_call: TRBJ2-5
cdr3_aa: CASSFNQGTFRGETQYF

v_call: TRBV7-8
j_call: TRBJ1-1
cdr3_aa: CASSQTGSEAFF

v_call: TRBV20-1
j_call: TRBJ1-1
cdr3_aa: CSAKRTGMNTEAFF

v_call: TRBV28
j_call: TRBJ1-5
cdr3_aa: CASRFTGASNQPQHF

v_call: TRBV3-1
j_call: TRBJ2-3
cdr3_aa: CASSLSGTPPDTQYF

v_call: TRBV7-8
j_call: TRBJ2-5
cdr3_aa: CASSGRRLPETQYF

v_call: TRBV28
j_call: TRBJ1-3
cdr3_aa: CASSFRGPSGNTIYF

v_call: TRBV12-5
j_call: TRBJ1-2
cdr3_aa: CASGGGTGQNYGYTF

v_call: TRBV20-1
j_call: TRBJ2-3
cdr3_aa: CSATGTSGRGNTQYF

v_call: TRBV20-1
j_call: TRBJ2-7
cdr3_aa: CSARGVRSSYEQYF

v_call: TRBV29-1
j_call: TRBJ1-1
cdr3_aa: CSVIGRTNTEAFF

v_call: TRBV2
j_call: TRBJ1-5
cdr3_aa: CASSLQGRNQPQHF

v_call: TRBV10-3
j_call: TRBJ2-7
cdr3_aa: CAIARDYSYEQYF

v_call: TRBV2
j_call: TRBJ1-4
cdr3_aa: CATARDRGSEKLFF

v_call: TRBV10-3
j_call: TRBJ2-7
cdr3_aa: CAITAGENHEQYF

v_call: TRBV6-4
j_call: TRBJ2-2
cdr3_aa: CASSDGSSGGELFF

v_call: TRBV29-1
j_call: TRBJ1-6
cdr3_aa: CSGLTTGRSNSPLHF

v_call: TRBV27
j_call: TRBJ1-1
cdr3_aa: CAPGVTEAFF

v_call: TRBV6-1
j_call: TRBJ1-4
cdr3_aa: CASSDLGVKLFF

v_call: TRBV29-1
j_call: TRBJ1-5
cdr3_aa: CSVVLGFNQPQHF

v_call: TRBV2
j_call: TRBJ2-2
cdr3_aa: CATTMGGWRLNTGELFF

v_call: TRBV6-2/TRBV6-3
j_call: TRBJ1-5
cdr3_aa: CASSYYENQPQHF

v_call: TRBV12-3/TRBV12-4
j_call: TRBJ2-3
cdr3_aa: CASSPRPGTRSTDTQYF